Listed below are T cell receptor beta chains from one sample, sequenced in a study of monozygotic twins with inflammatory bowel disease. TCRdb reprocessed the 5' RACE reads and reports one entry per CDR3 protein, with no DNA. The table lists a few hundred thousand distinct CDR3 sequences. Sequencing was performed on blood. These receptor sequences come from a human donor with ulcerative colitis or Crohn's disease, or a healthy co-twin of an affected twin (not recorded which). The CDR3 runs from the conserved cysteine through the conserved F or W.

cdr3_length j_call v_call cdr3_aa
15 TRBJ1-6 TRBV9 CASSTSDRGGSPLHF
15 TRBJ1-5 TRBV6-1 CASIPRPVYNQPQHF
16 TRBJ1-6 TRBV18 CASSPWEGAVGSPLHF
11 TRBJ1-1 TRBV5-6 CASSLAAEAFF
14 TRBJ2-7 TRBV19 CASSINRGKYEQYF
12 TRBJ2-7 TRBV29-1 CSVLLGQGEQYF
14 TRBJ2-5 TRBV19 CASSTKTGSETQYF
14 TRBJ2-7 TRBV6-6 CASSNRQGWIEQYF
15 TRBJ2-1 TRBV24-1 CATSEGSLSYNEQFF
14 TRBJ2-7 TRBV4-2 CASSIRDTAYEQYF
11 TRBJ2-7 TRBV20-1 CSADTTYEQYF
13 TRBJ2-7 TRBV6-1 CASSEAPGIEQYF
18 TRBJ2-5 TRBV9 CASSVAMEAGLGEETQYF